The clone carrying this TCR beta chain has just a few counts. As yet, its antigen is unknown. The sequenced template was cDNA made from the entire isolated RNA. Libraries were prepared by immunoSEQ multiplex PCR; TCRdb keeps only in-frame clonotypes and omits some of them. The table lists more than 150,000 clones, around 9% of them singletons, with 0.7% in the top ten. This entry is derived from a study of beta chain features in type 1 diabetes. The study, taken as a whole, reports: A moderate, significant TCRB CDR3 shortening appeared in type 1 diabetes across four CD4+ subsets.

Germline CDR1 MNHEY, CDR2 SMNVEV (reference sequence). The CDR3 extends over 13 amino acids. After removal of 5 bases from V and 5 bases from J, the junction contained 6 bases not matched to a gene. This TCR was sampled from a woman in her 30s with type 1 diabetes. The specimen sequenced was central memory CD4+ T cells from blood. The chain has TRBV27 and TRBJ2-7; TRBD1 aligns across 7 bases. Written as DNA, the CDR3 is TGTGCCAGCAGTCCACAGGGGTCCGACGAGCAGTACTTC. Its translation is CASSPQGSDEQYF.